The 8 T cell receptor beta chains reported below all come from one sample, sequenced in a study of T cell responses to AZD1222 COVID-19 vaccine. The repertoire was sequenced with immunoSEQ multiplex PCR; TCRdb's copy has only in-frame clones and lacks some. The data hold approximately 130,000 clones, with 89% observed a single time. Source: peripheral blood, taken 28 days after the second AZD1222 dose. The receptors were sampled from an adult who received the AZD1222 COVID-19 vaccine.

This clone was seen only once. The V call is TRBV12-5, the J call TRBJ1-4, with 7 bases fitting TRBD1. The trim removed 0 bases at V and 5 bases at J, leaving 3 bases unmatched. The germline CDR1 and CDR2 sequences are LGHNT and FRNRAP. This CDR3 is built from 15 residues. Here the CDR3 DNA reads TGTGCTAGTGGTTTGGTAGGACAGGAAAATGAAAAACTGTTTTTT. This sequence encodes CASGLVGQENEKLFF.

This chain joins TRBV6-2 or TRBV6-3 and TRBJ2-7; TRBD2 agrees at 10 bases. V lost 4 bases to trimming and J lost 3 bases; unmatched junction nucleotides: 3. Germline CDR1 and CDR2: MNHEY and SVGEGT. The CDR3 length is 14 residues. CDR3 nucleotide sequence: TGTGCCAGCAGTTTAGCGGGAGGCCTCTACGAGCAGTACTTC. Residues: CASSLAGGLYEQYF.

This clone was detected only a few times. The chain has TRBV6-5 and TRBJ1-2, with D possibly being TRBD1 (5 bases). CDR3 length: 15 residues. V lost 7 bases and J lost 2, with 17 bases in between. The germline V gene encodes CDR1 MNHEY and CDR2 SVGAGI. The CDR3 DNA is TGTGCCAGCACCCGGGGCGGGGCCAGGAACTATGGCTACACCTTC. Translating it yields CASTRGGARNYGYTF.

This clone was seen just once. This rearrangement joins TRBV3-1 (or the pseudogene TRBV3-2) to TRBJ2-2, with D unclear. This CDR3 is built from 14 residues. Germline loops: CDR1 LGHDT, CDR2 YNNKEL (reference sequence). V was clipped by 0 bases and J by 3 bases, with 5 bases between them. The CDR3, as DNA: TGTGCCAGCAGCCAAGAAACATACACCGGGGAGCTGTTTTTT. Encoded protein: CASSQETYTGELFF.

The chain combines TRBV15 with TRBJ2-6; D is undetermined. From germline, CDR1 is LNHNV and CDR2 YYDKDF (reference sequence). Trimming shortened V by 4 bases and J by 0 bases, and 7 bases separated the two germline ends. The CDR3 consists of 15 residues. In nucleotides, the CDR3 is TGTGCCACCAGCAAGATGGGCTCTGGGGCCAACGTCCTGACTTTC. Its translation: CATSKMGSGANVLTF.

The chain joins TRBV30 to TRBJ1-2; D not certain. The V and J ends lost 0 bases and 4 bases respectively, with 9 bases between them. The CDR3 has 13 amino acids. Germline CDR1 is GTSNPN and CDR2 is SVGIG (reference sequence). The CDR3 DNA reads as TGTGCCTGGAGTGTCCAGAGGAGCTATGGCTACACCTTC. It codes for CAWSVQRSYGYTF.

The V call is TRBV14, the J call TRBJ1-6, with unresolved D. The CDR3 has 14 residues. Trimming removed 5 bases at V and 9 bases at J, with 14 bases between. Germline CDR1 is SGHDN and CDR2 is FVKESK. CDR3: CASSSTAIGSPLHF. As DNA, the CDR3 is TGTGCCAGCAGCTCGACCGCAATTGGTTCACCCCTCCACTTT.

The chain is built from TRBV12-3 or TRBV12-4 and TRBJ1-5, with D possibly matching TRBD1 (5 bases). With 6 bases removed from V and 6 bases from J, the gap between germline ends came to 12 bases. The CDR3 covers 13 residues. CDR3 protein: CASSAQQGQPQHF. The CDR3 bases are TGTGCCAGCAGCGCCCAGCAGGGTCAGCCCCAGCATTTT.